Here is one TCR beta chain with its context. Its antigen remains unknown. The donors gave bone marrow, and they were healthy. The sample comes from a study of cytomegalovirus exposure and HLA in healthy donors. General study results and limits: In a later analysis, TCR association rates varied by HLA locus: DRB1 most, HLA-C fewest. The study designated 150 or so TCR beta chains cytomegalovirus-associated.

The V gene's germline CDR1 is SQVTM and CDR2 ANQGSEA. The CDR3 length is 14 residues. V gave up 5 bases and J gave up 11 bases; unmatched junction bases: 13. The PCR ran on 60 Vbeta and 13 Jbeta primers. Some clones are missing from TCRdb's copy, which holds only in-frame ones; the method was immunoSEQ multiplex PCR. This table has under 200,000 clones, approximately 86% appearing once. The chain recombines TRBV29-1 with TRBJ2-1; 9 bases match TRBD2. Sequencing used PBMCs. The origin of this receptor is a woman aged 30 to 39 in good health and CMV-seronegative. The CDR3 region is CSVRLGLANSKQFF. CDR3 nucleotide sequence: TGCAGCGTTCGTCTTGGACTAGCGAATTCAAAGCAGTTCTTC.